Below are 12 T cell receptor beta chains sequenced from a single sample in a study of shared clonotypes between healthy human individuals. Clones were sequenced by immunoSEQ multiplex PCR, and TCRdb holds only the in-frame ones, with some missing. The sample lists about 980,000 clones, more than 75% occurring once. The sample taken for sequencing was memory CD4+ T cells sorted from blood. Sample subset: CD45RA-negative fraction. These receptors came from a man between 18 and 35 years old in good health.

This clone was observed a single time. V usage is TRBV5-1 and J usage is TRBJ1-3; no clear D gene. Trimming stripped 0 bases from V and 0 bases from J, with 10 bases between. The CDR3 has 16 amino acids. The germline V gene encodes CDR1 SGHRS and CDR2 YFSETQ. This CDR3 is CASSLEGAISGNTIYF. The DNA of the CDR3 is TGCGCCAGCAGCTTGGAGGGCGCAATCTCTGGAAACACCATATATTTT.

This clone was picked up one time. The chain couples TRBV2 to TRBJ1-6; 8 bases are a match to TRBD1. The CDR3 is 16 amino acids. Looked up from germline, CDR1 is SNHLY and CDR2 is FYNNEI. V was clipped by 5 bases and J by 9 bases; unmatched bases: 12. The CDR3, as DNA: TGTGCCAGCAGTCTTAATCCCCCTGGGACAGGTTCACCCCTCCACTTT. Translating it yields CASSLNPPGTGSPLHF.

V and J are TRBV28 and TRBJ2-7, with TRBD2 matching over 9 bases. The CDR3 contains 14 residues. The V segment lost 3 bases and the J segment 4 bases; nucleotides outside the gene matches: 4. Germline V gene sequence: CDR1 MDHEN, CDR2 SYDVKM. This chain's CDR3 is CASSFSGGRYEQYF. The CDR3 DNA reads TGTGCCAGCAGTTTCAGCGGGGGGAGGTACGAGCAGTACTTC.

This chain connects TRBV19 to TRBJ1-5; D perhaps matches TRBD1 (5 bases). Between the trimmed V and J ends, which lost 5 bases and 0 bases, there was a span of 11 bases. CDR1 and CDR2 (germline): LNHDA, SQIVND (reference sequence). The CDR3 has 15 amino acids. The CDR3 nucleotides are TGTGCCAGTAGTTTTACGACAGATAGCAATCAGCCCCAGCATTTT. Protein product: CASSFTTDSNQPQHF.

This sequence joins TRBV5-1 and TRBJ1-3, with 10 bases matching TRBD1. This CDR3 region has 17 residues. The V segment lost 1 base and the J segment 0 bases; nucleotides outside the gene matches: 4. Germline-derived CDR1 and CDR2 are SGHRS and YFSETQ. The CDR3 here is CASSLTGQGHSGNTIYF. CDR3 nucleotide sequence: TGCGCCAGCAGCTTGACGGGACAGGGGCACTCTGGAAACACCATATATTTT.

The chain recombines TRBV4-1 with TRBJ2-6; D ambiguous. The V end lost 4 bases, the J end lost 0 bases, and 13 bases lay between the germline ends. CDR3 length: 17 residues. Germline CDR1 and CDR2: MGHRA and YSYEKL. The CDR3 coding sequence is TGCGCCAGCAGCCGTGGACCCCTCAGCTCTGGGGCCAACGTCCTGACTTTC. Translating it yields CASSRGPLSSGANVLTF.

On this clone: This may be a read error: a much more frequent sequence differs by one nucleotide. The conserved phenylalanine or tryptophan normally closing the CDR3 is absent here, so this likely arose from a read error. The V and J genes are TRBV11-2 and TRBJ1-6; D is possibly TRBD1 (5 bases). Trimming removed 5 bases from V and 10 bases from J, with 15 bases in between. The V gene's germline CDR1 is SGHAT and CDR2 FQNNGV. The CDR3 is made up of 14 amino acids. The CDR3 DNA reads as TGTGCCAGCAGCCCGGGACCCACCAAATCACCCCTCCACCTT. Protein sequence: CASSPGPTKSPLHL.

The chain combines TRBV20-1 with TRBJ2-5; no definite D call. The CDR3 sequence is 10 residues long. Germline lookup yields CDR1 DFQATT and CDR2 SNEGSKA (reference sequence). The V end lost 0 bases, the J end lost 7 bases, and 3 bases lay between the germline ends. The CDR3 loop reads CSARDLTQYF. CDR3 sequence (DNA): TGCAGTGCTAGAGATTTGACCCAGTACTTC.

This clone was counted only a few times. Germline is not matched at one junction end, which may reflect a read error. The V call is TRBV7-7, the J call TRBJ2-5; D not certain. The germline gives CDR1 SSHAT, CDR2 FNYEAQ (reference sequence). This CDR3 spans 14 amino acids. The CDR3 DNA reads TGTGCTAGCAGCTTAGGGCCCTTCCAAGAGACCCAGTACTTC. It translates to CASSLGPFQETQYF.

This clone occurred a few times. This chain connects TRBV5-4 to TRBJ1-1, with D perhaps matching TRBD1 (5 bases). The CDR3 covers 14 residues. From germline, CDR1 is SGHNT and CDR2 YYREEE (reference sequence). Trimming removed 2 bases at V and 1 base at J, with 9 bases between. CDR3 in amino acids: CASSFGHTNTEAFF. CDR3 coding DNA: TGTGCCAGCAGCTTCGGACATACGAACACTGAAGCTTTCTTT. Complete variable domain (other parts from reference TRBV5-4 and TRBJ1-1): ETGVTQSPTHLIKTRGQQVTLRCSSQSGHNTVSWYQQALGQGPQFIFQYYREEENGRGNFPPRFSGLQFPNYSSELNVNALELDDSALYLCASSFGHTNTEAFFGQGTRLTVV.

This clone was recorded only once. The chain combines TRBV2 with TRBJ2-1; unclear D gene. The germline V gene encodes CDR1 SNHLY and CDR2 FYNNEI. V was trimmed by 1 base and J by 0 bases, leaving 7 bases between them. The CDR3 has 15 amino acids. CDR3 sequence: CASSEETSSYNEQFF. CDR3 in DNA: TGTGCCAGCAGTGAAGAGACAAGCTCCTACAATGAGCAGTTCTTC.

The chain couples TRBV5-1 to TRBJ1-1, with D maybe TRBD1 (5 bases). This CDR3 spans 15 amino acids. The V gene's germline CDR1 is SGHRS and CDR2 YFSETQ. The ends were cut back, 3 bases at V and 4 bases at J, with 16 bases in the middle. CDR3 DNA sequence: TGCGCCAGCAGCTACCTGACAGTTTCTAGCACTGAAGCTTTCTTT. This codes for CASSYLTVSSTEAFF.